Below are 14 T cell receptor beta chains sequenced from a single sample in a study of blood T cell repertoires in COVID-19. Clones were read by immunoSEQ multiplex PCR, and TCRdb kept only the in-frame ones, dropping some. The sample contains several thousand clones, approximately 86% of which appear only once. Sequencing was carried out using peripheral blood. Source of these receptors: a woman in her fifties or sixties with active or convalescent COVID-19.

This clone has only one observation. No DNA is shown, since the ends of the CDR3 on it are uncertain; the CDR3 is the one TCRdb lists. The V call is TRBV10-3, the J call TRBJ1-2. The CDR3 comprises 16 residues, both ends counted. The germline V gene encodes CDR1 ENHRY and CDR2 SYGVKD. CDR3 protein: CATGSGNRLHLREATF.

The chain uses TRBV29-1 and TRBJ2-3; 8 nucleotides align to TRBD2. CDR1 and CDR2 from the germline V gene are SQVTM and ANQGSEA. V lost 7 bases, J lost 2 bases, and 5 bases stayed unmatched. The CDR3 runs 13 residues. CDR3 sequence reads: CSAHGRATDTQYF. The CDR3 bases are TGCAGCGCCCACGGGAGGGCCACAGATACGCAGTATTTT.

The rearrangement joins TRBV5-8 to TRBJ1-5; possibly TRBD1 for D (5 bases). Germline lookup yields CDR1 SGHTS and CDR2 YDEGEE. The V and J ends lost 5 bases and 0 bases respectively, with 18 bases between them. The CDR3 consists of 17 residues. This chain's CDR3 is CASRRNKGQISNQPQHF. CDR3 DNA: TGTGCCAGCAGACGGAACAAAGGACAAATTAGCAATCAGCCCCAGCATTTT.

The rearrangement joins TRBV3-1 (or the pseudogene TRBV3-2) to TRBJ1-3; TRBD1 might be the D (5 bases). The germline gives CDR1 LGHDT, CDR2 YNNKEL (reference sequence). V lost 1 base and J 4 bases, leaving 11 bases between the germline ends. There are 15 residues in the CDR3. The CDR3 protein is CASSQGPTAGNTIYF. The CDR3, as DNA: TGTGCCAGCAGCCAAGGTCCGACAGCCGGAAACACCATATATTTT.

V usage is TRBV6-5 and J usage is TRBJ2-7; TRBD2 might be the D (6 bases). The CDR3 runs to 15 residues. Per the germline V gene, CDR1 is MNHEY and CDR2 is SVGAGI. V shed 5 bases and J shed 4 bases, with 18 bases lying between them. CDR3 amino acids: CASSPGGAQWYEQYF. In DNA, the CDR3 is TGTGCCAGCAGTCCCGGAGGGGCTCAGTGGTACGAGCAGTACTTC.

This chain links TRBV11-2 with TRBJ2-3; possibly TRBD2 for D (6 bases). Trimming shortened V by 3 bases and J by 1 base, and 11 bases separated the two germline ends. The germline V gene encodes CDR1 SGHAT and CDR2 FQNNGV. The CDR3 is 15 residues long. The DNA of the CDR3 is TGTGCCAGCAGCTTGGAGGGGATGGGCACAGATACGCAGTATTTT. Residues: CASSLEGMGTDTQYF. Variable domain in full (rest from reference TRBV11-2 and TRBJ2-3): EAGVAQSPRYKIIEKRQSVAFWCNPISGHATLYWYQQILGQGPKLLIQFQNNGVVDDSQLPKDRFSAERLKGVDSTLKIQPAKLEDSAVYLCASSLEGMGTDTQYFGPGTRLTVL.

V and J are TRBV3-1 (or the pseudogene TRBV3-2) and TRBJ2-7, with D tentatively TRBD2 (6 bases). Germline V gene lookup returns CDR1 LGHDT and CDR2 YNNKEL (reference sequence). The CDR3 runs to 16 residues. V lost 1 base and J 6 bases, leaving 19 bases between the germline ends. The CDR3 DNA follows: TGTGCCAGCAGCCAAGGTTTGTCGGGGAGGTTAAGCGAGCAGTACTTC. Amino acid sequence: CASSQGLSGRLSEQYF.

The rearrangement links TRBV5-4 to TRBJ2-5, with D possibly matching TRBD2 (5 bases). This CDR3 contains 13 residues. Germline V gives CDR1 SGHNT, CDR2 YYREEE (reference sequence). Trimming shortened V by 2 bases and J by 0 bases, and 5 bases separated the two germline ends. This CDR3 reads CASSFGDQETQYF. DNA of the CDR3: TGTGCCAGCAGCTTCGGGGACCAAGAGACCCAGTACTTC.

V gene TRBV19 combines with J gene TRBJ2-7; 8 bases map to TRBD2. V trimming: 4 bases; J trimming: 3 bases; junction bases outside the gene matches: 11. The CDR3 has 16 residues. CDR1 and CDR2 (germline): LNHDA, SQIVND (reference sequence). CDR3 loop: CASSTLEGTSGYEQYF. As DNA, the CDR3 is TGTGCCAGTAGTACCCTAGAGGGGACTAGTGGCTACGAGCAGTACTTC. Full variable domain (missing parts from reference TRBV19 and TRBJ2-7): DGGITQSPKYLFRKEGQNVTLSCEQNLNHDAMYWYRQDPGQGLRLIYYSQIVNDFQKGDIAEGYSVSREKKESFPLTVTSAQKNPTAFYLCASSTLEGTSGYEQYFGPGTRLTVT.

V usage is TRBV7-8 and J usage is TRBJ2-7; tentatively, D is TRBD1 (6 bases). The CDR3 totals 14 residues. V was trimmed by 5 bases and J by 1 base, leaving 12 bases between them. Germline values: CDR1 SGHVS, CDR2 FQNEAQ. CDR3 in amino acids: CASSPYRASYEQYF. DNA of the CDR3: TGTGCCAGCAGCCCTTACAGGGCTTCCTACGAGCAGTACTTC.

The V gene is TRBV15, the J gene TRBJ2-7, with D possibly TRBD1 on 6 matching bases. Between the trimmed V and J ends, which lost 2 bases and 6 bases, there was a span of 11 bases. Germline CDR1 LNHNV, CDR2 YYDKDF (reference sequence). The CDR3 covers 13 residues. The CDR3 sequence is CATSRIQGREQYF. DNA of the CDR3: TGTGCCACCAGCAGAATACAGGGTCGCGAGCAGTACTTC.

This sequence joins TRBV18 and TRBJ2-1, with 7 bases fitting TRBD1. Trimming removed 2 bases from V and 3 bases from J; junction bases left unmatched: 4. CDR3 length: 15 amino acids. The germline CDR1 and CDR2 sequences are KGHSH and LQKENI. CDR3: CASSPLPGGYNEQFF. For the CDR3, the DNA is TGTGCCAGCTCACCATTGCCAGGGGGCTACAATGAGCAGTTCTTC.

This clone was counted between two and nine times. This chain uses TRBV28 with TRBJ1-3, with TRBD1 as a possible D gene (6 bases). The CDR3 contains 14 residues. V lost 5 bases and J 2 bases, leaving 10 bases between the germline ends. Looked up from germline, CDR1 is MDHEN and CDR2 is SYDVKM. In DNA form, the CDR3 reads TGTGCCAGCAGTGCCCACAGGGCTGGAAACACCATATATTTT. The encoded protein is CASSAHRAGNTIYF. The variable domain in full, completed from reference TRBV28 and TRBJ1-3, reads DVKVTQSSRYLVKRTGEKVFLECVQDMDHENMFWYRQDPGLGLRLIYFSYDVKMKEKGDIPEGYSVSREKKERFSLILESASTNQTSMYLCASSAHRAGNTIYFGEGSWLTVV.

This chain links TRBV6-5 with TRBJ2-2; D is possibly TRBD1 (5 bases). The CDR3 length is 15 residues. The ends were cut back, 6 bases at V and 7 bases at J, with 18 bases in the middle. Germline V gives CDR1 MNHEY, CDR2 SVGAGI. In nucleotides, the CDR3 is TGTGCCAGCAGCTCTCGGGCTGGGGCACACGGGGAGCTGTTTTTT. It specifies CASSSRAGAHGELFF.